These 15 T cell receptor beta chains were all obtained from the same sample, sequenced in a study of blood T cell repertoires in COVID-19. TCRdb keeps only in-frame clones here, not all; method: immunoSEQ multiplex PCR. This sample has some 96,000 clones, with around four fifths found just once. Sequencing was carried out using peripheral blood. The receptor source for this set is a man aged 45-65 years with active or convalescent COVID-19.

This chain uses TRBV29-1 with TRBJ2-7; tentative D call: TRBD2 (5 bases). CDR3 length equals 14 residues. CDR1 and CDR2 from the germline V gene are SQVTM and ANQGSEA. V lost 7 bases to trimming and J lost 1 base, with 17 bases between them. The CDR3 nucleotides read TGCAGCGCCCGTTCCGGGATCGCATCCTACGAGCAGTACTTC. Translating gives CSARSGIASYEQYF.

This chain links TRBV20-1 with TRBJ1-6; 7 bases are shared with TRBD1. This CDR3 has 15 amino acids. CDR1 is DFQATT, CDR2 SNEGSKA, per germline (reference sequence). The trim removed 3 bases at V and 10 bases at J, leaving 12 bases unmatched. The CDR3 reads CSASEGGELRSPLHF. In DNA form, the CDR3 reads TGCAGTGCTAGTGAAGGGGGCGAATTGCGCTCACCCCTCCACTTT.

This clone was picked up a small number of times. This chain links TRBV5-1 with TRBJ2-4, with TRBD1 matching over 7 bases. This CDR3 is built from 14 residues. Germline V gene sequence: CDR1 SGHRS, CDR2 YFSETQ. V was clipped by 6 bases and J by 8 bases; unmatched bases: 11. Here the CDR3 reads CASTPDRREDIQYF. In DNA form, the CDR3 reads TGCGCCAGCACCCCGGACAGGCGAGAGGACATTCAGTACTTC.

The rearrangement links TRBV27 to TRBJ2-1; 8 positions agree with TRBD1. The J segment lost 4 bases and the V segment lost 1 base, leaving 0 bases of the junction unmatched. The germline V gene has CDR1 MNHEY and CDR2 SMNVEV (reference sequence). This CDR3 spans 14 amino acids. As DNA, the CDR3 is TGTGCCAGCAGTTTATGGGACAGGTACAATGAGCAGTTCTTC. Amino acid sequence: CASSLWDRYNEQFF.

In its sample, this clone was seen once. The gene calls are TRBV5-6 and TRBJ1-4, with D tentatively TRBD1 (5 bases). The germline V and J ends were trimmed by 3 bases and 13 bases, with 25 bases remaining between them. This CDR3 contains 16 residues. Germline assignment: CDR1 SGHDT and CDR2 YYEEEE. The CDR3 DNA sequence: TGTGCCAGCAGCTCCTCGACAGTAACCCCGGAGATTCGACTGTTTTTT. This encodes CASSSSTVTPEIRLFF.

The chain links TRBV4-2 to TRBJ2-3, with TRBD2 as a possible D gene (6 bases). Trimming took 1 base from V and 0 from J, leaving 11 bases between them. The CDR3 is made up of 16 amino acids. Germline CDR1 is LGHNA and CDR2 is YNFKEQ. In DNA, the CDR3 is TGTGCCAGCAGCCAAGCGGGTGGGACTAGCACAGATACGCAGTATTTT. It specifies CASSQAGGTSTDTQYF.

This clone showed up just once. The gene calls are TRBV24-1 and TRBJ2-2, with 8 bases that match TRBD1. The CDR3 runs 16 residues. The V gene end was trimmed by 8 bases and the J gene end by 4 bases; junction bases not matched to a gene: 11. Per the germline V gene, CDR1 is KGHDR and CDR2 is SFDVKD. CDR3 sequence reads: CATKPGGALGTGELFF. Here the CDR3 DNA reads TGTGCCACCAAACCAGGGGGCGCTTTGGGCACCGGGGAGCTGTTTTTT.

The chain is built from TRBV3-1 (or the pseudogene TRBV3-2) and TRBJ2-1; TRBD2 might be the D (5 bases). In germline, CDR1 is LGHDT, CDR2 YNNKEL (reference sequence). The CDR3 consists of 12 residues. V shed 1 base and J shed 13 bases, with 11 bases lying between them. Written as DNA, the CDR3 is TGTGCCAGCAGCCAAGGTTCGACTAAACAGTTCTTC. Its translation: CASSQGSTKQFF.

The chain recombines TRBV5-1 with TRBJ2-7; 7 positions agree with TRBD1. The germline V gene encodes CDR1 SGHRS and CDR2 YFSETQ. V lost 0 bases and J lost 3; bases outside the gene matches: 3. This CDR3 has 14 amino acids. Here the CDR3 reads CASSLVAGGYEQYF. The CDR3 DNA follows: TGCGCCAGCAGCTTGGTGGCAGGGGGCTACGAGCAGTACTTC.

V and J are TRBV29-1 and TRBJ1-1; D not certain. The CDR3 contains 11 residues. V lost 4 bases and J lost 8, with 11 bases in between. Germline CDR1 and CDR2: SQVTM and ANQGSEA. This CDR3 is CSVGLSVEAFF. As DNA, the CDR3 is TGCAGCGTTGGACTTTCAGTCGAAGCTTTCTTT.

CDR3 sequence (DNA): TGCGCCAGCACCACGGCAGGGGGGTCTGGAAACACCATATATTTT. Protein: CASTTAGGSGNTIYF. The chain employs TRBV10-2 and TRBJ1-3, with TRBD1 matching 7 bases. With 7 bases clipped from V and 1 base from J, the junction kept 7 bases outside the gene matches. This CDR3 has 15 residues. Germline loops: CDR1 WSHSY, CDR2 SAAADI.

J is TRBJ2-1 and V is TRBV9; TRBD2 might be the D (6 bases). Germline V gene lookup returns CDR1 SGDLS and CDR2 YYNGEE. The CDR3 is made up of 13 amino acids. V lost 4 bases, J lost 7 bases, and 12 bases lay in between. The CDR3 reads CASSRDFLNEQFF. Written as DNA, the CDR3 is TGTGCCAGCAGCCGGGACTTCTTGAATGAGCAGTTCTTC.

This clone is a singleton in its sample. This sequence joins TRBV7-2 and TRBJ2-5; D is perhaps TRBD2 (6 bases). Germline V gene lookup returns CDR1 SGHTA and CDR2 FQGNSA. Trimming stripped 4 bases from V and 5 bases from J, with 20 bases between. CDR3 length: 16 amino acids. CDR3 DNA: TGTGCCAGCAGCTATCTCGGCGGGGACGTTAGTGAGACCCAGTACTTC. Protein: CASSYLGGDVSETQYF.

The chain employs TRBV7-9 and TRBJ1-6, with 8 bases identical to TRBD1. In germline, CDR1 is SEHNR, CDR2 FQNEAQ (reference sequence). Germline trimming cut 5 bases from V and 10 bases from J; bases unmatched to any gene: 7. CDR3 length: 14 residues. CDR3 region: CASSPGGLDSPLHF. The CDR3 DNA is TGTGCCAGCAGCCCAGGGGGCCTAGACTCACCCCTCCACTTT.

This clone has a single count. The chain couples TRBV29-1 to TRBJ1-1; the D gene is possibly TRBD1 (5 bases). CDR3 length: 14 amino acids. V was pared by 4 bases and J by 3 bases, with 15 bases between. Looked up from germline, CDR1 is SQVTM and CDR2 is ANQGSEA. CDR3 region: CSVVGEPGDTEAFF. The DNA of the CDR3 is TGCAGCGTTGTGGGGGAACCGGGGGACACTGAAGCTTTCTTT. Using reference TRBV29-1 and TRBJ1-1 for the parts outside the CDR3, the full variable domain is SAVISQKPSRDICQRGTSLTIQCQVDSQVTMMFWYRQQPGQSLTLIATANQGSEATYESGFVIDKFPISRPNLTFSTLTVSNMSPEDSSIYLCSVVGEPGDTEAFFGQGTRLTVV.